This T cell receptor beta chain was identified in a study of shared clonotypes between healthy human individuals. For the study at large: Samples came from a couple of female and a few male donors aged 18 to 49.

The authors divided CD4+ cells into CD45RA+ naive and CD45RA-negative memory subsets. Only in-frame clones appear in the TCRdb table, and some are missing; sequencing was by immunoSEQ multiplex PCR. The sample lists under 850,000 clones, roughly two thirds occurring once. The TCR comes from a woman aged 25-40 years in good health. The sample was memory CD4+ T cells sorted from blood. The subset denotes: CD45RA-negative fraction.

The CDR3 is CASSSGQGIYGYTF. CDR3 coding DNA: TGTGCCAGCAGCAGTGGACAGGGAATCTATGGCTACACCTTC. The J gene is TRBJ1-2, the V gene TRBV7-2; 8 bases are a match to TRBD1. The ends lost 5 bases at V and 4 bases at J; junction bases unmatched: 6. This CDR3 region has 14 residues. CDR1 and CDR2 from the germline V gene are SGHTA and FQGNSA. The entire variable domain, with the rest obtained from reference TRBV7-2 and TRBJ1-2, is as follows: GAGVSQSPSNKVTEKGKDVELRCDPISGHTALYWYRQSLGQGLEFLIYFQGNSAPDKSGLPSDRFSAERTGGSVSTLTIQRTQQEDSAVYLCASSSGQGIYGYTFGSGTRLTVV.